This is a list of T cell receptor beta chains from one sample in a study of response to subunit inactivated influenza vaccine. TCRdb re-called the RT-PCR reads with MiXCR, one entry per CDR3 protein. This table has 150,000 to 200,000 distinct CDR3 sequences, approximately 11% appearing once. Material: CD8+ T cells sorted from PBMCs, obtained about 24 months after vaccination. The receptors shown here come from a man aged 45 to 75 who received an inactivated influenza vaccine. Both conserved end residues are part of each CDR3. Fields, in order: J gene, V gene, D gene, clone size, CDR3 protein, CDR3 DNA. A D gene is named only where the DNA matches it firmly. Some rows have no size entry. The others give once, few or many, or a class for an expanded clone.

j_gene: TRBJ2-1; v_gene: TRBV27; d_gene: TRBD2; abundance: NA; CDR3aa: CASSLLIAGGPLDEQFF; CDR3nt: TGTGCCAGCAGTTTACTTATTGCGGGGGGGCCTCTCGATGAGCAGTTCTTC
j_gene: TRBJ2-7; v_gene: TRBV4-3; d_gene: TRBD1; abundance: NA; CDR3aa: CASSQGDRNEQYF; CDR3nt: TGCGCCAGCAGCCAAGGGGACAGGAACGAGCAGTACTTC
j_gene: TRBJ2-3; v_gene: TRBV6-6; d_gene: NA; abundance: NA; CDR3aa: CASSYEGGDTQYF; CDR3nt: TGTGCCAGCAGTTATGAGGGGGGTGATACGCAGTATTTT
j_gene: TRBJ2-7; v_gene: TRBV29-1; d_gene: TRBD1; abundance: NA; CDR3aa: CSVPGTAHEQYF; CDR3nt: TGCAGCGTCCCCGGGACAGCCCACGAGCAGTACTTC
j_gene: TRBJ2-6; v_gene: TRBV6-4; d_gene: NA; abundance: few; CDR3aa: CASSEVSGANVLTF; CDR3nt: TGTGCCAGCAGTGAAGTCTCTGGGGCCAACGTCCTGACTTTC
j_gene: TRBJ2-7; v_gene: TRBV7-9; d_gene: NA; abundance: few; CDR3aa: CASSLLGAGLYEQYF; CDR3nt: TGTGCCAGCAGCCTGTTAGGGGCAGGGCTTTACGAGCAGTACTTC
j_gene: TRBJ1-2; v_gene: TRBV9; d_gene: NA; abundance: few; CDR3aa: CASIGGSGYTF; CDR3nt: TGTGCCAGCATAGGGGGGAGTGGCTACACCTTC
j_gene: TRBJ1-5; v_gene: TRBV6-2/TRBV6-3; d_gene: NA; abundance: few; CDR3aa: CASSSTLTQAARDF; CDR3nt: TGTGCCAGCAGTTCTACCCTAACACAGGCGGCACGGGATTTT
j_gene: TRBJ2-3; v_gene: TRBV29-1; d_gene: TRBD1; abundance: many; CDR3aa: CSVERTGDKGDTQYF; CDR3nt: TGCAGCGTTGAACGAACAGGGGACAAGGGCGATACGCAGTATTTT
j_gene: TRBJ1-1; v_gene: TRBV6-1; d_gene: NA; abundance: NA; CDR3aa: CASSPTPNTEAFF; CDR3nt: TGTGCCAGCAGCCCTACACCGAACACTGAAGCTTTCTTT
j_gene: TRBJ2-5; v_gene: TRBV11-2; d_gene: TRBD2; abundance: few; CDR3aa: CASSLMAGGVSETQYF; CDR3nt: TGTGCCAGCAGCTTAATGGCGGGGGGCGTCTCAGAGACCCAGTACTTC
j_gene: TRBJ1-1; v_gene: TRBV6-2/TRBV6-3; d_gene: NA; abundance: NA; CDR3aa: CASQGWDTEAFF; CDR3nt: TGTGCCAGCCAGGGTTGGGATACTGAAGCTTTCTTT
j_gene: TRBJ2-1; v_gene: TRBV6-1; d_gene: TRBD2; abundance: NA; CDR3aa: CASSPLAGGNNEQFF; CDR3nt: TGTGCCAGCAGTCCGCTAGCGGGAGGGAACAATGAGCAGTTCTTC
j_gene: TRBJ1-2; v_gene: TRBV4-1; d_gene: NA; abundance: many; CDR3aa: CASSQGVAYGYTF; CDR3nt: TGCGCCAGCAGCCAAGGTGTGGCCTATGGCTACACCTTC
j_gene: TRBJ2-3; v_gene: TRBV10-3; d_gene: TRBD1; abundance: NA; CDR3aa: CAISDDRGHTDTQYF; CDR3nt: TGTGCCATCAGTGACGACAGGGGACACACAGATACGCAGTATTTT
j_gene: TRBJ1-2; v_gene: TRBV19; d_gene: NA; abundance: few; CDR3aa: CASSVGPANYGYTF; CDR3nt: TGTGCCAGTAGTGTGGGACCAGCTAACTATGGCTACACCTTC
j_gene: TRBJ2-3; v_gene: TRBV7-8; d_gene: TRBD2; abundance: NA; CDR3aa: CASSPPVAGDGTDTQYF; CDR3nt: TGTGCCAGCAGCCCCCCTGTGGCGGGAGATGGCACAGATACGCAGTATTTT
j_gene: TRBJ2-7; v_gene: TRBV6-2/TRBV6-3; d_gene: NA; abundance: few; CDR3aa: CASSYSSLYEQYF; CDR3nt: TGTGCCAGCAGTTACTCAAGTCTATACGAGCAGTACTTC
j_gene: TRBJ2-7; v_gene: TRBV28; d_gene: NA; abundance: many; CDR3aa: CASSSARLTEGEQYF; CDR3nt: TGTGCCAGCAGTTCTGCCCGCCTCACGGAGGGCGAGCAGTACTTC